The rows below give T cell receptor beta chains drawn from one sample of a study of OX40 agonist ivuxolimab in advanced cancers. Sequenced by immunoSEQ multiplex PCR; TCRdb stores in-frame clones only, minus some. The sample shows some 62,000 clones, 70% to 80% of them seen only once. Source: CD4+ or CD8+ T cells sorted from blood, taken in a trial of the OX40 agonist ivuxolimab. The receptor source for this set is an adult with an advanced solid tumor such as melanoma, head and neck, liver or kidney cancer. CDR3s include the opening cysteine and the closing phenylalanine or tryptophan.

len,j_gene,v_gene,CDR3aa
13,TRBJ1-6,TRBV7-9,CASSQTGDSPLHF
17,TRBJ1-1,TRBV11-2,CASSLSLGGFENTEAFF
19,TRBJ2-3,TRBV11-1,CASSLEGLAGAYGTDTQYF
12,TRBJ2-1,TRBV7-8,CASSLSENEQFF
16,TRBJ2-3,TRBV4-3,CASSPLGASGADTQYF
14,TRBJ2-7,TRBV15,CATSRDTASYEQYF
15,TRBJ2-7,TRBV14,CASSQELGNRYEQYF
13,TRBJ1-1,TRBV18,CASSQGSNTEAFF
15,TRBJ1-3,TRBV25-1,CASSDSGGPWNTIYF
13,TRBJ1-2,TRBV27,CASRTGERRGYTF
13,TRBJ1-2,TRBV7-3,CASSLGAGFGYTF
14,TRBJ2-7,TRBV30,CAWSGTGSTYEQYF
14,TRBJ2-1,TRBV11-2,CASTPAGSYNEQFF
17,TRBJ2-1,TRBV15,CATSSDHLAGAYNEQFF
14,TRBJ2-3,TRBV27,CASSLAPGTDTQYF
20,TRBJ2-7,TRBV28,CASSLGFWLAGEGAVYEQYF
14,TRBJ2-1,TRBV6-5,CASSYSGRENEQFF
13,TRBJ2-2,TRBV19,CASSLGNTGELFF
15,TRBJ2-3,TRBV4-3,CASSQDYRVTDTQYF
13,TRBJ2-7,TRBV18,CASSPGSTYEQYF
15,TRBJ1-1,TRBV7-8,CASSLYGASDPEAFF
13,TRBJ1-2,TRBV6-5,CASRNDDDYGYTF
15,TRBJ2-2,TRBV10-3,CAISGKERSTGELFF
14,TRBJ2-7,TRBV4-3,CASSDRDRDHEQYF
16,TRBJ1-6,TRBV7-9,CASSSRDRGYNSPLHF
20,TRBJ2-6,TRBV21-1,CASTNTEQGQGVSGANVLTF
13,TRBJ2-2,TRBV28,CASSLDRAGELFF
16,TRBJ1-3,TRBV7-2,CASSLGTGTDGNTIYF
15,TRBJ1-2,TRBV7-2,CASSQTTGLGYGYTF
18,TRBJ2-6,TRBV12-1,CASSVFTIGQSRANVLTF
16,TRBJ1-5,TRBV6-1,CASSDGLGYSNQPQHF
13,TRBJ1-6,TRBV7-2,CASSPRRDSPLHF
13,TRBJ1-5,TRBV27,CASSLTRDQPQHF
13,TRBJ1-2,TRBV7-3,CASSLGRGDGYTF
14,TRBJ2-1,TRBV4-3,CASSQGTRGYEQFF
13,TRBJ1-1,TRBV30,CAWSVLGDSEAFF
15,TRBJ2-7,TRBV7-8,CASSSSGTGGYEQYF
17,TRBJ1-2,TRBV5-5,CASSLSLVSTAGYGYTF
17,TRBJ2-3,TRBV27,CASSLAGGPVVMDTQYF
14,TRBJ1-1,TRBV5-5,CASSLASGNTEAFF
14,TRBJ1-5,TRBV2,CASTDRGGNQPQHF
12,TRBJ1-3,TRBV7-2,CASRGSGNTIYF
15,TRBJ2-1,TRBV5-1,CASSLGGSSYNEQFF
13,TRBJ1-2,TRBV28,CASSLGSVYGYTF
14,TRBJ2-1,TRBV30,CAWSADRLANEQFF
16,TRBJ1-5,TRBV11-2,CASSLGTGGHNQPQHF
11,TRBJ2-1,TRBV28,CASSSPLGRFF
16,TRBJ2-1,TRBV9,CASSVGLAGSYNEQFF
14,TRBJ2-7,TRBV5-1,CASSLVGQSHEQYF
17,TRBJ1-1,TRBV28,CASRLGGGGTLSAEAFF
14,TRBJ2-7,TRBV5-1,CASNPRTSGYEQYF
16,TRBJ1-1,TRBV16,CASSQSRTGGHTEAFF